These 17 T cell receptor beta chains originate from one sample sequenced in a study of shared clonotypes between healthy human individuals. The assay was immunoSEQ multiplex PCR, and TCRdb's table has in-frame clones only and misses some. The repertoire has about a million clones, roughly 77% of them found once; the top ten carry more than 0.85%. Sequenced material: memory CD4+ T cells from PBMCs. Subset defined: CD45RA-negative fraction. These receptors were obtained from a man younger than 35 in good health. Some clones in this sample may be carry-over from other donors' samples.

The chain employs TRBV7-3 and TRBJ2-1, with 10 bases fitting TRBD2. In germline, CDR1 is SGHTA, CDR2 FQGTGA. The J segment lost 7 bases and the V segment lost 1 base, leaving 10 bases of the junction unmatched. This CDR3 comprises 17 residues. The CDR3 loop reads CASSLIPSAGGSNEQFF. The CDR3 bases are TGTGCCAGCAGCTTAATTCCCTCAGCGGGAGGGAGTAATGAGCAGTTCTTC.

As regards this clone: This sample also contains other DNA sequences that code for the same CDR3. V is TRBV7-9 and J is TRBJ2-3; D gene ambiguous. The CDR3 length is 14 residues. Trimming removed 1 base from V and 1 base from J, with 6 bases in between. CDR1 SEHNR and CDR2 FQNEAQ come from the germline V gene (reference sequence). CDR3 DNA sequence: TGTGCCAGCAGCTTAGAAGGGCGCACAGATACGCAGTATTTT. Translation gives CASSLEGRTDTQYF.

The rearrangement links TRBV5-6 to TRBJ1-5, with 7 bases aligning to TRBD1. V lost 0 bases, J lost 11 bases, and 8 bases stayed unmatched. The CDR3 totals 14 residues. Germline V gives CDR1 SGHDT, CDR2 YYEEEE. The CDR3 nucleotides are TGTGCCAGCAGCTTGGACAGGGGTCGGTCGGCCCAGCATTTT. Translation gives CASSLDRGRSAQHF.

The gene calls are TRBV2 and TRBJ2-1; TRBD2 agrees at 13 bases. With 6 bases clipped from V and 9 bases from J, the junction kept 8 bases outside the gene matches. This CDR3 region has 15 residues. Germline V gene data show CDR1 as SNHLY and CDR2 as FYNNEI. Here the CDR3 DNA reads TGTGCCAGCAGGACGACTAGCGGGAGGTGGGGTGAGCAGTTCTTC. Its translation: CASRTTSGRWGEQFF.

This chain joins TRBV2 and TRBJ2-5, with D unresolved. The V gene lost 6 bases and the J gene lost 1 base, with 12 bases spanning the gap. CDR1 is SNHLY, CDR2 FYNNEI, per germline. This CDR3 is 14 amino acids long. The CDR3 coding sequence is TGTGCCAGCAGCGCCACCCGCAGCCAAGAGACCCAGTACTTC. This gives the protein CASSATRSQETQYF.

The gene calls are TRBV2 and TRBJ2-5; TRBD2 aligns across 9 bases. The CDR3 covers 15 residues. V lost 8 bases, J lost 4 bases, and 11 bases stayed unmatched. Germline V gene data show CDR1 as SNHLY and CDR2 as FYNNEI. CDR3 sequence (DNA): TGTGCCAGCCTCCTTGAGGAAGCGGGAGGAGAGACCCAGTACTTC. It codes for CASLLEEAGGETQYF.

This chain joins TRBV11-2 and TRBJ2-7, with TRBD1 matching 11 bases. This CDR3 region has 14 residues. V trimming: 5 bases; J trimming: 6 bases; junction bases outside the gene matches: 6. Germline CDR1 is SGHAT and CDR2 is FQNNGV. This CDR3 reads CASSRDRGAGEQYF. For the CDR3, the DNA is TGTGCCAGCAGCCGGGACAGGGGGGCGGGCGAGCAGTACTTC.

This CDR3 reads CASSGEGGYEQYF. The CDR3 coding sequence is TGTGCCAGCAGCGGGGAGGGAGGCTACGAGCAGTACTTC. This sequence joins TRBV5-4 and TRBJ2-7; 7 nucleotides line up with TRBD2. The length of the CDR3 is 13 residues. Germline V gene data show CDR1 as SGHNT and CDR2 as YYREEE (reference sequence). Trimming removed 4 bases from V and 3 bases from J; junction bases left unmatched: 4.

The chain is built from TRBV28 and TRBJ1-2, with TRBD1 matching 9 bases. Germline CDR1 is MDHEN and CDR2 is SYDVKM. The CDR3 length is 13 residues. Germline trimming cut 10 bases from V and 8 bases from J; bases unmatched to any gene: 11. The CDR3 DNA is TGTGCCATCTGGGACAGGGTCTTGGGAGGCTACACCTTC. It codes for CAIWDRVLGGYTF.

The gene calls are TRBV19 and TRBJ1-1; possible D gene TRBD1, 6 bases. The CDR3 has 13 amino acids. CDR1 and CDR2 from the germline V gene are LNHDA and SQIVND (reference sequence). The V and J ends lost 7 bases and 4 bases respectively, with 13 bases between them. The CDR3 spells CASMVRGATEAFF. DNA for the CDR3: TGTGCCAGTATGGTCAGGGGAGCCACTGAAGCTTTCTTT.

The chain employs TRBV6-6 and TRBJ2-7, with 7 nucleotides matching TRBD2. This CDR3 spans 14 amino acids. CDR1 and CDR2 from the germline V gene are MNHNY and SVGAGI (reference sequence). The trim removed 4 bases at V and 4 bases at J, leaving 7 bases unmatched. In DNA form, the CDR3 reads TGTGCCAGCAGTTCGGGGATGGGGGGGTACGAGCAGTACTTC. This codes for CASSSGMGGYEQYF.

This clone was detected once. The chain recombines TRBV11-3 with TRBJ2-1; D tentatively fits TRBD1 or TRBD2 (7 bases each). Germline V gives CDR1 SGHNT, CDR2 YENEEA. The CDR3 is 15 residues long. V lost 5 bases and J lost 7, with 18 bases in between. CDR3 loop: CASSQGGERLNEQFF. DNA for the CDR3: TGTGCCAGCAGCCAGGGGGGGGAGAGGTTGAATGAGCAGTTCTTC.

V and J are TRBV19 and TRBJ1-3; D gene uncertain. The CDR3 covers 14 residues. The V and J ends lost 0 bases and 4 bases respectively, with 7 bases between them. Germline lookup yields CDR1 LNHDA and CDR2 SQIVND (reference sequence). In DNA form, the CDR3 reads TGTGCCAGTAGTATAGATAATACCGGAAACACCATATATTTT. Translation gives CASSIDNTGNTIYF.

In its sample, this clone was seen once. Sequence at one end of the junction differs from germline and may be a read error. The genes are TRBV6-5 and TRBJ1-5, with D possibly being TRBD1 (5 bases). The CDR3 has 14 amino acids. Germline V gene sequence: CDR1 MNHEY, CDR2 SVGAGI. In DNA, the CDR3 is TGTGCCATCAGTGCCGGGACGGGCGCGGAGGCCCAGCATTTT. Translation gives CAISAGTGAEAQHF.

As concerns this clone: Other nucleotide sequences in the sample specify the same CDR3. The chain joins TRBV29-1 to TRBJ2-7; 7 bases align to TRBD2. Germline trimming cut 6 bases from V and 2 bases from J; bases unmatched to any gene: 4. From germline, CDR1 is SQVTM and CDR2 ANQGSEA. The CDR3 is made up of 12 amino acids. This CDR3 reads CSVGRGTYEQYF. In DNA, the CDR3 is TGCAGCGTGGGGAGGGGAACCTACGAGCAGTACTTC.

V gene TRBV28 combines with J gene TRBJ1-2; possibly TRBD1 for D (6 bases). Trimming took off 4 bases at V and 7 bases at J, with 19 bases between the two ends. This CDR3 is built from 15 residues. From germline, CDR1 is MDHEN and CDR2 SYDVKM. CDR3 amino acids: CASSSAGAGIGGYTF. Here the CDR3 DNA reads TGTGCCAGCAGTTCCGCAGGGGCCGGAATCGGTGGCTACACCTTC.

The chain couples TRBV10-3 to TRBJ2-7; 8 nucleotides line up with TRBD2. V shed 4 bases and J 4 bases; nucleotides not matched to a gene: 3. Looked up from germline, CDR1 is ENHRY and CDR2 is SYGVKD. The CDR3 extends over 13 amino acids. CDR3 residues: CAISGGLVYEQYF. The CDR3 nucleotides are TGTGCCATCAGTGGGGGACTAGTTTACGAGCAGTACTTC.